Each of the 22 T cell receptor beta chains below was sequenced from the same sample in a study of T cells in Graves' hyperthyroidism and ophthalmopathy. Using RNA transcripts as the source, TCR beta CDR3 regions were amplified. First-round RT-PCR with HTBI primers amplified the TCR CDR3 region. In TCRdb, the multiplex PCR reads were re-called with MiXCR into one record per CDR3 protein. The sample has under 400,000 distinct CDR3 sequences, roughly 13% seen once. What was sequenced was blood. These receptors all stem from a woman in her late teens or twenties with Graves' hyperthyroidism.

Ten or more counts support this clonotype. The chain uses TRBV28 and TRBJ2-2; 11 nucleotides match TRBD2. CDR1 is MDHEN and CDR2 is SYDVKM in the germline V gene. The CDR3 is made up of 17 amino acids. After removal of 3 bases from V and 2 bases from J, the junction contained 5 bases not matched to a gene. The DNA of the CDR3 is TGTGCCAGCAGTTTCTTTCTAGCGGGAGGCAACACCGGGGAGCTGTTTTTT. Its translation: CASSFFLAGGNTGELFF.

This clonotype appeared many times. The gene calls are TRBV4-1 and TRBJ2-5, with TRBD1 matching 11 bases. Germline V gene lookup returns CDR1 MGHRA and CDR2 YSYEKL. V lost 4 bases, J lost 12 bases, and 13 bases stayed unmatched. The CDR3 is 15 residues long. CDR3 coding DNA: TGCGCCAGCAGCCTATCCGGGACAGGGGGATTGAGTGAGTACTTC. As protein: CASSLSGTGGLSEYF.

V and J are TRBV5-5 and TRBJ1-3; no reliable D call. Germline-derived CDR1 and CDR2 are SGHKS and YYEKEE (reference sequence). The CDR3 extends over 14 amino acids. V shed 6 bases and J shed 3 bases, with 13 bases lying between them. The CDR3 loop reads CASNLAADGNTIYF. The CDR3 DNA reads as TGTGCCAGCAACCTAGCGGCGGATGGAAACACCATATATTTT.

This rearrangement joins TRBV7-2 to TRBJ2-1, with 7 bases lining up with TRBD2. The CDR3 spans 15 residues. The germline gives CDR1 SGHTA, CDR2 FQGNSA. The junction had 14 bases not matched to a gene; V was cut back by 7 bases and J by 8 bases. In nucleotides, the CDR3 is TGTGCCAGCAAAAAGGCCGAGCGGGGTACCCATGAGCAGTTCTTC. This gives the protein CASKKAERGTHEQFF.

This clonotype was picked up many times. The chain recombines TRBV5-1 with TRBJ1-3; D may be TRBD1 (5 bases). The ends were cut back, 0 bases at V and 3 bases at J, with 7 bases in the middle. Per germline, CDR1 SGHRS and CDR2 YFSETQ. There are 14 residues in the CDR3. Here the CDR3 DNA reads TGCGCCAGCAGCTTGGAGGGGCTTGGAAACACCATATATTTT. It is translated as CASSLEGLGNTIYF.

The V gene is TRBV19, the J gene TRBJ1-1; 8 bases line up with TRBD1. After removal of 4 bases from V and 4 bases from J, the junction contained 8 bases not matched to a gene. This CDR3 contains 15 residues. Germline V gives CDR1 LNHDA, CDR2 SQIVND (reference sequence). The CDR3 nucleotides read TGTGCCAGTAGTAGGGGCACAGGGGGGAGCACTGAAGCTTTCTTT. Translation: CASSRGTGGSTEAFF.

This clonotype was counted between two and nine times. CDR3 DNA: TGTGCCAGTAGTATTGGGGACCGGGACAGGAACTCCTACAATGAGCAGTTCTTC. This translates into CASSIGDRDRNSYNEQFF. The chain employs TRBV19 and TRBJ2-1; 8 nucleotides align to TRBD1. This CDR3 is 18 amino acids long. Germline V gene sequence: CDR1 LNHDA, CDR2 SQIVND (reference sequence). With 3 bases clipped from V and 0 bases from J, the junction kept 10 bases outside the gene matches.

This clonotype came up many times. The V gene is TRBV6-1, the J gene TRBJ1-2; 7 positions match TRBD1. After removal of 4 bases from V and 7 bases from J, the junction contained 6 bases not matched to a gene. The CDR3 loop spans 13 amino acids. Per germline, CDR1 MNHNS and CDR2 SASEGT. The CDR3 DNA follows: TGTGCCAGCAGTGGACAGGGTCTAAGTGGCTACACCTTC. Its translation is CASSGQGLSGYTF.

This clonotype was recorded at least ten times. The rearrangement uses TRBV19 and TRBJ2-1, with TRBD2 matching over 8 bases. The germline gives CDR1 LNHDA, CDR2 SQIVND (reference sequence). After removal of 7 bases from V and 7 bases from J, the junction contained 9 bases not matched to a gene. The CDR3 is 14 amino acids. Written as DNA, the CDR3 is TGTGCCAGTAAGCCCTTACGGGAGGGGAATGAGCAGTTCTTC. This sequence encodes CASKPLREGNEQFF.

The sample holds many counts of this clonotype. The chain couples TRBV28 to TRBJ2-1; D unresolved. Germline values: CDR1 MDHEN, CDR2 SYDVKM. The CDR3 runs to 12 residues. The germline V and J ends were trimmed by 7 bases and 5 bases, with 9 bases remaining between them. CDR3 bases: TGTGCCAGCACCCTCCGGAACAATGAGCAGTTCTTC. This codes for CASTLRNNEQFF.

The table lists this clonotype with many counts. This CDR3 reads CASDTGGAGQYF. DNA of the CDR3: TGTGCCAGTGATACAGGGGGCGCTGGGCAGTACTTC. The chain is built from TRBV2 and TRBJ2-7; 9 nucleotides agree with TRBD1. After removal of 9 bases from V and 9 bases from J, the junction contained 9 bases not matched to a gene. The germline V gene has CDR1 SNHLY and CDR2 FYNNEI. This CDR3 is 12 amino acids long.

The chain employs TRBV27 and TRBJ2-2, with a possible D match to TRBD1 (6 bases). The CDR3 is made up of 15 amino acids. Trimming shortened V by 4 bases and J by 3 bases, and 12 bases separated the two germline ends. Germline V gene sequence: CDR1 MNHEY, CDR2 SMNVEV (reference sequence). CDR3 bases: TGTGCCAGCAGTTCCTGGACAGAATACACCGGGGAGCTGTTTTTT. Encoded protein: CASSSWTEYTGELFF.

This clonotype was seen many times. V is TRBV6-2 or TRBV6-3 and J is TRBJ2-5; TRBD1 aligns across 9 bases. The ends lost 7 bases at V and 5 bases at J; junction bases unmatched: 23. The CDR3 consists of 19 residues. Germline lookup yields CDR1 MNHEY and CDR2 SVGEGT. CDR3 region: CASKSTGTGLKASRETQYF. The CDR3, as DNA: TGTGCCAGCAAGTCGACCGGGACAGGGCTTAAGGCTAGCCGGGAGACCCAGTACTTC.

This clonotype was observed many times. The V and J genes are TRBV3-1 and TRBJ1-1, with 10 bases aligning to TRBD1. From germline, CDR1 is LGHDT and CDR2 YNNKEL (reference sequence). The V segment lost 4 bases and the J segment 9 bases; nucleotides outside the gene matches: 17. This CDR3 contains 17 residues. As DNA, the CDR3 is TGTGCCAGCAGCCTTACTTCCGGGACAGGGGAAGGGGGGAAAGCTTTCTTT. It specifies CASSLTSGTGEGGKAFF.

Turning to this clonotype: A much larger clone differs from this one at a single base, so this may be a read error. This chain joins TRBV10-1 and TRBJ2-5, with TRBD1 matching 7 bases. The CDR3 sequence is 15 residues long. Germline values: CDR1 WNHNN, CDR2 SYGVQD (reference sequence). CDR3 in DNA: TGCGCCAGCAGTGCTGGGACAGCGTACCAAGAGACCCGGTACTTC. Its translation is CASSAGTAYQETRYF.

This clonotype was counted many times. V and J are TRBV5-6 and TRBJ2-1; 8 nucleotides line up with TRBD2. The V gene end was trimmed by 0 bases and the J gene end by 3 bases; junction bases not matched to a gene: 5. CDR3 length equals 16 residues. Germline loops: CDR1 SGHDT, CDR2 YYEEEE. In DNA, the CDR3 is TGTGCCAGCAGCTTGGCCGGTAGCGGGGACTACAATGAGCAGTTCTTC. Translating gives CASSLAGSGDYNEQFF.

As for this clonotype: A read error is possible here, since a much larger clone lies one base away. The V and J genes are TRBV6-1 and TRBJ2-7; no definite D call. With 8 bases removed from V and 1 base from J, the gap between germline ends came to 12 bases. Per germline, CDR1 MNHNS and CDR2 SASEGT. The CDR3 runs to 13 residues. In DNA, the CDR3 is TGTGCCAGCGCCGAGATCGTGTCCTACGAGCAGTACTTC. Its translation: CASAEIVSYEQYF.

The chain recombines TRBV5-1 with TRBJ1-1; TRBD1 matches at 7 bases. The CDR3 totals 12 residues. The germline CDR1 and CDR2 sequences are SGHRS and YFSETQ. J gave up 11 bases and V 3 bases, and 7 bases lay outside the gene matches. CDR3 protein: CASSSEGAEAFF. CDR3 bases: TGCGCCAGCAGCTCGGAGGGGGCCGAGGCTTTCTTT. Drawing the rest from reference TRBV5-1 and TRBJ1-1, the complete variable domain is KAGVTQTPRYLIKTRGQQVTLSCSPISGHRSVSWYQQTPGQGLQFLFEYFSETQRNKGNFPGRFSGRQFSNSRSEMNVSTLELGDSALYLCASSSEGAEAFFGQGTRLTVV.

This clonotype has ten or more counts. The chain couples TRBV6-1 to TRBJ2-3; no clear D gene. V lost 5 bases and J 9 bases, leaving 15 bases between the germline ends. The V gene's germline CDR1 is MNHNS and CDR2 SASEGT. The CDR3 totals 13 residues. The CDR3 bases are TGTGCCAGCAGTTCCGGCGACCTCGACACGCAGTATTTT. This encodes CASSSGDLDTQYF.

This clonotype appeared many times. The chain links TRBV18 to TRBJ2-2; no firm D call. The V gene's germline CDR1 is KGHSH and CDR2 LQKENI. Trimming took 1 base from V and 7 from J, leaving 13 bases between them. This CDR3 region has 15 residues. Here the CDR3 DNA reads TGTGCCAGCTCACCACGATCAGGAACGAGCGGGGAGCTGTTTTTT. It encodes CASSPRSGTSGELFF. The variable domain in full, completed from reference TRBV18 and TRBJ2-2, reads NAGVMQNPRHLVRRRGQEARLRCSPMKGHSHVYWYRQLPEEGLKFMVYLQKENIIDESGMPKERFSAEFPKEGPSILRIQQVVRGDSAAYFCASSPRSGTSGELFFGEGSRLTVL.

At least ten counts were recorded for this clonotype. The V and J genes are TRBV11-2 and TRBJ2-1, with no clear D. Trimming took off 2 bases at V and 5 bases at J, with 13 bases between the two ends. Germline-derived CDR1 and CDR2 are SGHAT and FQNNGV. The CDR3 totals 15 residues. CDR3 sequence (DNA): TGTGCCAGCAGCTTAACCCCCAGTTCGCACAATGAGCAGTTCTTC. Amino acid sequence: CASSLTPSSHNEQFF.

This clonotype showed up many times. The CDR3 spells CASSQSKDITSRGTEAFF. The CDR3 DNA follows: TGTGCCAGCAGCCAATCAAAGGACATTACCTCGAGAGGGACTGAAGCTTTCTTT. V is TRBV4-2 and J is TRBJ1-1; D may be TRBD1 (5 bases). V lost 2 bases and J lost 5, with 24 bases in between. Germline V CDR1 and CDR2: LGHNA, YNFKEQ. The CDR3 sequence is 18 residues long.